This T cell receptor beta chain stems from a study of monozygotic twins with inflammatory bowel disease. CDR1 and CDR2 (germline): MDHEN, SYDVKM. This CDR3 has 15 amino acids. TCRdb reprocessed the 5' RACE reads and stores each CDR3 protein as one record, lacking DNA. Its table lists approximately 150,000 distinct CDR3 sequences. Blood was drawn at approximately 2.3 ml per donor. The source material was blood. The chain carries TRBV28 and TRBJ1-2; TCRdb outputs TRBD1, but without DNA this stays unchecked. The origin of this receptor is a human donor with ulcerative colitis or Crohn's disease, or a healthy co-twin of an affected twin (not recorded which). CDR3 sequence reads: CASSFEAGGNYGYTF.